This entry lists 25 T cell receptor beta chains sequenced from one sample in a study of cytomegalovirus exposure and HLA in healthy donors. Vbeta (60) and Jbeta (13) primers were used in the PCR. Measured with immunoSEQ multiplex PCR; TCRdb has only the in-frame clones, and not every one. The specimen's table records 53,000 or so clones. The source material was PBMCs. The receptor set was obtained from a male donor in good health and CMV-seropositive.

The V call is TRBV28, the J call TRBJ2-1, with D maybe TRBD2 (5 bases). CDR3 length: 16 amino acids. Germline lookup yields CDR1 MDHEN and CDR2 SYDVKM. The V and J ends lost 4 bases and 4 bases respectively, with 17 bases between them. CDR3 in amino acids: CASSSSGSLGYNEQFF. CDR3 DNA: TGTGCCAGCAGTTCCTCGGGGTCACTAGGGTACAATGAGCAGTTCTTC.

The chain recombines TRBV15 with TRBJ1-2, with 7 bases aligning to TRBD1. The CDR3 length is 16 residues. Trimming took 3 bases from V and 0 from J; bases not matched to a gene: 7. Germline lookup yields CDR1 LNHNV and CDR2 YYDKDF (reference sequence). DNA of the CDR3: TGTGCCACCAGCAGGGGGACAGTACTTTCTAACTATGGCTACACCTTC. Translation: CATSRGTVLSNYGYTF.

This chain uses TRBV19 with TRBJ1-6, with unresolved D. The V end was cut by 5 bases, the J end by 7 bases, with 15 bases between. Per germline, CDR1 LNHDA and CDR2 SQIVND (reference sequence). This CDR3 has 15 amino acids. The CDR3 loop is CASSSGDRVNSPLHF. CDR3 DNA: TGTGCCAGTAGTTCGGGAGATCGGGTCAATTCACCCCTCCACTTT.

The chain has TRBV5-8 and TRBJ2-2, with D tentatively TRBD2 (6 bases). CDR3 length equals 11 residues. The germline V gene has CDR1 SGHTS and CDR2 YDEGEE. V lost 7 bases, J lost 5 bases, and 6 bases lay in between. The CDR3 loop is CASGGTGELFF. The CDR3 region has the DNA TGTGCCAGCGGAGGGACCGGGGAGCTGTTTTTT.

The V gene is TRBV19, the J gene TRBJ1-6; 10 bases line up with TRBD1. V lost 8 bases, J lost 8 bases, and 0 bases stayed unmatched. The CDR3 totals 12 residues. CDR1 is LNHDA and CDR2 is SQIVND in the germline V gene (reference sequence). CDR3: CASGTGDSPLHF. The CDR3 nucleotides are TGTGCCAGTGGGACAGGGGATTCACCCCTCCACTTT.

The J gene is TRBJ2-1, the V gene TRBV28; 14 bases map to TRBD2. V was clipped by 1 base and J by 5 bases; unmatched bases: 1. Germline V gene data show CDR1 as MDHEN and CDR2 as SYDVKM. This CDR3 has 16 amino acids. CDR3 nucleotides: TGTGCCAGCAGTTTATCGACTAGCGGGGGGGACAATGAGCAGTTCTTC. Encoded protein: CASSLSTSGGDNEQFF. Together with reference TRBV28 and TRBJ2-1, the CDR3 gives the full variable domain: DVKVTQSSRYLVKRTGEKVFLECVQDMDHENMFWYRQDPGLGLRLIYFSYDVKMKEKGDIPEGYSVSREKKERFSLILESASTNQTSMYLCASSLSTSGGDNEQFFGPGTRLTVL.

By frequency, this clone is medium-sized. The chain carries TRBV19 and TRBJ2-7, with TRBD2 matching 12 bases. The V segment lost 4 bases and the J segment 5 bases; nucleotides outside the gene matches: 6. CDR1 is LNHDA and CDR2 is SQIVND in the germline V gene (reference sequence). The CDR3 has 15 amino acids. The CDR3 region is CASSTSGGALNEQYF. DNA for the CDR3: TGTGCCAGTAGTACTAGCGGGGGGGCTTTGAACGAGCAGTACTTC. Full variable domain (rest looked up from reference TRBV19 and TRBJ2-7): DGGITQSPKYLFRKEGQNVTLSCEQNLNHDAMYWYRQDPGQGLRLIYYSQIVNDFQKGDIAEGYSVSREKKESFPLTVTSAQKNPTAFYLCASSTSGGALNEQYFGPGTRLTVT.

CDR3 amino acids: CASSLLGTDTQYF. Here the CDR3 DNA reads TGTGCCAGCAGCCTACTCGGCACAGATACGCAGTATTTT. This rearrangement joins TRBV7-9 to TRBJ2-3; no definite D call. This CDR3 contains 13 residues. V was shortened by 5 bases and J by 1 base, with 7 bases between the two germline ends. Germline loops: CDR1 SEHNR, CDR2 FQNEAQ (reference sequence).

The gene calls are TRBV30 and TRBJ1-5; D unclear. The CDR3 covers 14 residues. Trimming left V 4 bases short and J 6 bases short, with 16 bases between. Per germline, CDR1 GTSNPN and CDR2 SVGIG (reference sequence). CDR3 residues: CAWTAQLGSQPQHF. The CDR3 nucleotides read TGTGCCTGGACCGCACAGCTGGGTAGTCAGCCCCAGCATTTT.

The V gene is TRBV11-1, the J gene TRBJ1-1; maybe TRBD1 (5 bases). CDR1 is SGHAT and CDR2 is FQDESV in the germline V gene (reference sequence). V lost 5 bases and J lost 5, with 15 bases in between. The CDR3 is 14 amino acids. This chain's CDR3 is CASSPLRGKTEAFF. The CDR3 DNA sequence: TGTGCCAGCAGCCCCCTTAGGGGAAAGACTGAAGCTTTCTTT.

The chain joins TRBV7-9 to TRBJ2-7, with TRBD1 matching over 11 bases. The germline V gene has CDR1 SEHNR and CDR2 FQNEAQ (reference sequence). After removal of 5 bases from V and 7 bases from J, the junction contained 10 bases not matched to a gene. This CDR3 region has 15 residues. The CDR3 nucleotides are TGTGCCAGCAGCATGGGACAGGGGGTGATTGGAGAGCAGTACTTC. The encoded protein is CASSMGQGVIGEQYF.

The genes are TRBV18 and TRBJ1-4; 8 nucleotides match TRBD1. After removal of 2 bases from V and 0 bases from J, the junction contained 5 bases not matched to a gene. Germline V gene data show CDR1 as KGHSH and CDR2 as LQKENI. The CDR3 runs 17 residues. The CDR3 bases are TGTGCCAGCTCACCAGTCGACAGGGGAGCAACTAATGAAAAACTGTTTTTT. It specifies CASSPVDRGATNEKLFF.

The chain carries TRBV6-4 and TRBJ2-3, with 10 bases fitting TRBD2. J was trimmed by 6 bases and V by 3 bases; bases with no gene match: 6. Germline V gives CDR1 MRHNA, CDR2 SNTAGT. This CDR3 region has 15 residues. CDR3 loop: CASSESGGASDTQYF. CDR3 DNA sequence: TGTGCCAGCAGTGAAAGCGGGGGGGCGTCGGATACGCAGTATTTT.

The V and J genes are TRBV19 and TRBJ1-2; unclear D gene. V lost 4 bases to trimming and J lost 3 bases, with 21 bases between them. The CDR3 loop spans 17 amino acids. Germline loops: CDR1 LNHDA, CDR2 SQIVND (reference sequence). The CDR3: CASSNQADSAGYYGYTF. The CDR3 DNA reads TGTGCCAGTAGTAATCAGGCTGACTCTGCGGGGTACTATGGCTACACCTTC.

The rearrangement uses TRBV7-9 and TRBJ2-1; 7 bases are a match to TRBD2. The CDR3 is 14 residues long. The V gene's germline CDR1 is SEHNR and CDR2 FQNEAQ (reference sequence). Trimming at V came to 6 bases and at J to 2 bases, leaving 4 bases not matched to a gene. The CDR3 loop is CASRRAGAYNEQFF. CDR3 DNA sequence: TGTGCCAGCAGACGGGCGGGGGCCTACAATGAGCAGTTCTTC.

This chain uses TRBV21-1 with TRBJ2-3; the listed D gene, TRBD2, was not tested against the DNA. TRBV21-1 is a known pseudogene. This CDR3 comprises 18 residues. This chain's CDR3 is CASSKALREGLRLDTQYF. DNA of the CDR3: TGTGCCAGCAGCAAAGCGCTCCGGGAGGGGCTGCGTTTGGATACGCAGTATTTT.

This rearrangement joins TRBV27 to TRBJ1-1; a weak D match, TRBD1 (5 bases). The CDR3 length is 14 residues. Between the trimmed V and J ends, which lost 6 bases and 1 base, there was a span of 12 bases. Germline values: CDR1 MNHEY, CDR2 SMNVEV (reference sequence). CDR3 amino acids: CASSPSGGNTEAFF. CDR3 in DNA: TGTGCCAGCAGCCCTTCCGGGGGGAACACTGAAGCTTTCTTT.

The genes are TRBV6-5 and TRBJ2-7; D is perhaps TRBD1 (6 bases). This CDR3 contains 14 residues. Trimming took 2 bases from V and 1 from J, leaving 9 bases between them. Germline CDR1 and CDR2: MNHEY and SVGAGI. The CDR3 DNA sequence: TGTGCCAGCAGTTACGGGCAGGGGTCCTACGAGCAGTACTTC. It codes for CASSYGQGSYEQYF.

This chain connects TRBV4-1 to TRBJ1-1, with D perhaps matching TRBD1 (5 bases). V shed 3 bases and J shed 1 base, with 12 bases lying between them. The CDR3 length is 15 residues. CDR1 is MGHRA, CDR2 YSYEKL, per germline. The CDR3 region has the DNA TGCGCCAGCAGCCACCCCGGGCAGGGGAACACTGAAGCTTTCTTT. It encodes CASSHPGQGNTEAFF.

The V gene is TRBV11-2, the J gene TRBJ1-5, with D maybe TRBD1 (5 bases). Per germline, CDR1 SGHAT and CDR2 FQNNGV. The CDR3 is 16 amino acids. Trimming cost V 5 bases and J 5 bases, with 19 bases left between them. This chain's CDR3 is CASSPGGGKSYQPQHF. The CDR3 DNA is TGTGCCAGCAGCCCCGGGGGGGGAAAGAGTTATCAGCCCCAGCATTTT.

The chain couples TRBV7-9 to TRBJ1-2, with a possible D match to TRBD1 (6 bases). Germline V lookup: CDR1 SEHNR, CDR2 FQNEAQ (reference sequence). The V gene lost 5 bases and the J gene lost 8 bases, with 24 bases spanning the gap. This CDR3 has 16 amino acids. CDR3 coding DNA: TGTGCCAGCAGCCCCATAGGGGGTCCCTCGTTGGGCGGCTACACCTTC. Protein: CASSPIGGPSLGGYTF.

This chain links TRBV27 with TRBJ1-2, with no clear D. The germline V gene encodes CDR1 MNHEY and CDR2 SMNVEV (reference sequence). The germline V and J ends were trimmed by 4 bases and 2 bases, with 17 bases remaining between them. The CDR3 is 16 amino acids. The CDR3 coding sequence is TGTGCCAGCAGTTCCAACTGGATTCGCGGCAACTATGGCTACACCTTC. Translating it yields CASSSNWIRGNYGYTF.

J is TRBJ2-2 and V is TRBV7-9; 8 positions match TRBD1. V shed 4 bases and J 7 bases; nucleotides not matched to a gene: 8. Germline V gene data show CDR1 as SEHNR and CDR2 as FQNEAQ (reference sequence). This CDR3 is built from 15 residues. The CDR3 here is CASSSGTGRGGELFF. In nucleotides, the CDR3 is TGTGCCAGCAGCTCCGGGACAGGCCGCGGCGGGGAGCTGTTTTTT.

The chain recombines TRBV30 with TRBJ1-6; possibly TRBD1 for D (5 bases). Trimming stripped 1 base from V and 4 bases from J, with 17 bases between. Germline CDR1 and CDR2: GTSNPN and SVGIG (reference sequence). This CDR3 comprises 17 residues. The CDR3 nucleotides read TGTGCCTGGAGTGGACAGCGCACCTCTGGATATAATTCACCCCTCCACTTT. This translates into CAWSGQRTSGYNSPLHF.

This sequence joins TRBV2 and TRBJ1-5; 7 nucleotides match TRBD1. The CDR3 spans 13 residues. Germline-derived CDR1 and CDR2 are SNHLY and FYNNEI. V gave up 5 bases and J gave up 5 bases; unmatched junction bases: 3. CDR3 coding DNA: TGTGCCAGCAGTCGACAGGGATATCAGCCCCAGCATTTT. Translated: CASSRQGYQPQHF.